This T cell receptor (beta chain) originates from a study of neoadjuvant anti-PD-1 for oral cavity cancer. As for the study in general: Non-progressing patients received a fourth nivolumab dose near day 43, then surgery on days 50-56.

Time point of the sample: after neoadjuvant nivolumab, at surgical resection. This clone occurred once. Its antigen is currently unknown. PBMC libraries mostly used around 500 ng of input genomic DNA, with six replicates per sample. Sequencing was performed with immunoSEQ multiplex PCR; in TCRdb, only in-frame clones are kept and a portion is missing. Of tens of thousands of clones in the sample, roughly 81% were seen once. Germline V gene sequence: CDR1 MNHEY, CDR2 SVGAGI. This CDR3 is built from 13 residues. Trimming cost V 2 bases and J 1 base, with 6 bases left between them. Broader study findings: With a few patients per group, TCR findings need larger cohorts.

This TCR was sampled from a person between 40 and 80 years old with oral cavity squamous cell carcinoma. The input for sequencing was PBMCs, taken after nivolumab (anti-PD-1) treatment. The chain carries TRBV6-5 and TRBJ2-7; D gene unclear. The CDR3 DNA reads TGTGCCAGCAGTTACGGGCAGTCCTACGAGCAGTACTTC. This translates into CASSYGQSYEQYF.